The 17 T cell receptor beta chains reported below all come from one sample, sequenced in a study of blood T cell repertoires in COVID-19. TCRdb keeps only in-frame clones here, not all; method: immunoSEQ multiplex PCR. Found here are about 190,000 clones, approximately 80% of them singletons; the top ten hold 9.5% to 15%. Sequenced input: peripheral blood. The receptors shown here come from a woman in her forties or fifties with acute or convalescent COVID-19.

A word on this clone: Other DNA sequences in this sample translate to the same CDR3. The chain joins TRBV5-1 to TRBJ1-1; 8 nucleotides align to TRBD1. J lost 5 bases, V lost 1 base, and 7 bases had no gene match. Germline V gene data show CDR1 as SGHRS and CDR2 as YFSETQ. The CDR3 loop spans 15 amino acids. The CDR3 DNA reads TGCGCCAGCAGCTTGAGGGGACAGGAGTTTACTGAAGCTTTCTTT. Protein sequence: CASSLRGQEFTEAFF.

CDR3 nucleotides: TGTGCCAGCTCACCTGACAGGGGGAGCTCCTACAATGAGCAGTTCTTC. Protein product: CASSPDRGSSYNEQFF. The chain combines TRBV18 with TRBJ2-1; TRBD1 matches 9 bases. CDR3 length equals 16 residues. Trimming removed 3 bases from V and 0 bases from J; junction bases left unmatched: 3. Germline CDR1 KGHSH, CDR2 LQKENI.

V gene TRBV7-2 combines with J gene TRBJ1-2, with TRBD1 as a possible D gene (6 bases). V lost 1 base to trimming and J lost 7 bases, with 16 bases between them. CDR1 is SGHTA and CDR2 is FQGNSA in the germline V gene. The CDR3 extends over 15 amino acids. The CDR3: CASSLEGGNIGGYTF. As DNA, the CDR3 is TGTGCCAGCAGCTTAGAAGGGGGAAACATTGGTGGCTACACCTTC.

A few counts support this clone. V and J are TRBV28 and TRBJ1-5; no firm D call. The CDR3 spans 11 residues. Germline CDR1 and CDR2: MDHEN and SYDVKM. The V gene lost 11 bases and the J gene lost 7 bases, with 12 bases spanning the gap. In DNA form, the CDR3 reads TGTGCCCCCGGGGTGGGCCAGCCCCAGCATTTT. It is translated as CAPGVGQPQHF.

The chain recombines TRBV3-1 (or the pseudogene TRBV3-2) with TRBJ2-3; no definite D call. This CDR3 is 17 amino acids long. Germline-derived CDR1 and CDR2 are LGHDT and YNNKEL (reference sequence). V lost 0 bases and J 0 bases, leaving 13 bases between the germline ends. As DNA, the CDR3 is TGTGCCAGCAGCCAAGAGTCCACACTAACTAGCACAGATACGCAGTATTTT. This gives the protein CASSQESTLTSTDTQYF.

V and J are TRBV9 and TRBJ1-5; D is uncertain. From germline, CDR1 is SGDLS and CDR2 YYNGEE. The CDR3 is 15 amino acids. Trimming stripped 1 base from V and 1 base from J, with 9 bases between. The CDR3 protein is CASSVLPGSNQPQHF. CDR3 nucleotide sequence: TGTGCCAGCAGCGTACTACCCGGGAGCAATCAGCCCCAGCATTTT.

The rearrangement uses TRBV18 and TRBJ1-1, with 12 bases identical to TRBD1. The CDR3 is 17 amino acids. Germline-derived CDR1 and CDR2 are KGHSH and LQKENI. V dropped 0 bases and J dropped 4; count of bases not matched to a gene: 6. The CDR3 spells CASSPPSGTGGITEAFF. The CDR3, as DNA: TGTGCCAGCTCACCACCGTCTGGGACAGGGGGCATCACTGAAGCTTTCTTT. Based on the CDR3 plus reference TRBV18 and TRBJ1-1, the full variable domain is NAGVMQNPRHLVRRRGQEARLRCSPMKGHSHVYWYRQLPEEGLKFMVYLQKENIIDESGMPKERFSAEFPKEGPSILRIQQVVRGDSAAYFCASSPPSGTGGITEAFFGQGTRLTVV.

Note on this clone: Other DNA sequences in this specimen translate into the identical CDR3. The rearrangement joins TRBV20-1 to TRBJ1-4; D not certain. Trimming removed 3 bases from V and 7 bases from J, with 6 bases in between. Per germline, CDR1 DFQATT and CDR2 SNEGSKA (reference sequence). This CDR3 region has 11 residues. This chain's CDR3 is CSASRGEKLFF. Written as DNA, the CDR3 is TGCAGTGCTAGCAGAGGTGAAAAACTGTTTTTT.

This clone has a handful of counts. The chain joins TRBV7-9 to TRBJ2-3; 7 bases are a match to TRBD2. Germline V gives CDR1 SEHNR, CDR2 FQNEAQ (reference sequence). This CDR3 spans 17 amino acids. V dropped 1 base and J dropped 3; count of bases not matched to a gene: 10. CDR3 bases: TGTGCCAGCAGCTTAGGCTCGGCGGGAGCAAGAACAGATACGCAGTATTTT. Protein sequence: CASSLGSAGARTDTQYF. The full variable domain, with the rest looked up from reference TRBV7-9 and TRBJ2-3, is DTGVSQNPRHKITKRGQNVTFRCDPISEHNRLYWYRQTLGQGPEFLTYFQNEAQLEKSRLLSDRFSAERPKGSFSTLEIQRTEQGDSAMYLCASSLGSAGARTDTQYFGPGTRLTVL.

The rearrangement links TRBV5-4 to TRBJ2-3, with 14 bases fitting TRBD2. The CDR3 covers 16 residues. V shed 5 bases, J shed 4 bases, and the junction held 6 bases outside the gene matches. Germline loops: CDR1 SGHNT, CDR2 YYREEE (reference sequence). The chain's CDR3 is CASSSGLAGGSDTQYF. CDR3 DNA sequence: TGTGCCAGCAGTTCTGGACTAGCGGGAGGTTCAGATACGCAGTATTTT.

The chain uses TRBV28 and TRBJ2-5, with TRBD1 identical over 8 bases. The CDR3 contains 18 residues. The V gene end was trimmed by 4 bases and the J gene end by 4 bases; junction bases not matched to a gene: 17. Per germline, CDR1 MDHEN and CDR2 SYDVKM. The CDR3 protein is CASSSRLAGGSVRETQYF. The CDR3 DNA sequence: TGTGCCAGCAGTTCGAGGTTGGCAGGGGGCTCAGTGAGAGAGACCCAGTACTTC.

This rearrangement joins TRBV19 to TRBJ1-2, with 7 bases identical to TRBD1. CDR1 is LNHDA and CDR2 is SQIVND in the germline V gene (reference sequence). With V trimmed by 8 bases and J by 8 bases, 17 bases remained unmatched. The length of the CDR3 is 15 residues. The CDR3, as DNA: TGTGCCAGTTCCGACAGGGAGAGGCCCATGGGGGGCTACACCTTC. Its protein is CASSDRERPMGGYTF.

J is TRBJ2-1 and V is TRBV24-1; a possible D gene is TRBD2 (6 bases). Germline-derived CDR1 and CDR2 are KGHDR and SFDVKD. The CDR3 is 15 residues long. Trimming pared 6 bases from V and 7 bases from J, leaving 18 bases between. For the CDR3, the DNA is TGTGCCACCAGTAACTTGGGGGGATCCCTTAATGAGCAGTTCTTC. This translates into CATSNLGGSLNEQFF.

The rearrangement uses TRBV19 and TRBJ2-7; no clear D. V dropped 3 bases and J dropped 3 bases, with 12 bases sitting between them. The germline V gene encodes CDR1 LNHDA and CDR2 SQIVND (reference sequence). CDR3 length: 14 amino acids. The CDR3 protein is CASSIAGNHYEQYF. The DNA for the CDR3 is TGTGCCAGTAGTATTGCAGGCAACCACTACGAGCAGTACTTC.

A few counts support this clone. The gene calls are TRBV5-4 and TRBJ1-1; TRBD1 agrees at 7 bases. The CDR3 covers 18 residues. V was pared by 0 bases and J by 4 bases, with 15 bases of the junction left unmatched. Germline lookup yields CDR1 SGHNT and CDR2 YYREEE (reference sequence). CDR3 in amino acids: CASSLGVSQGVKSTEAFF. The CDR3 region has the DNA TGTGCCAGCAGCTTGGGTGTGAGCCAGGGGGTGAAGAGCACTGAAGCTTTCTTT.

This chain joins TRBV5-4 and TRBJ2-7, with a tentative D call TRBD2 (6 bases). The germline V and J ends were trimmed by 0 bases and 6 bases, with 13 bases remaining between them. Germline V gives CDR1 SGHNT, CDR2 YYREEE (reference sequence). The CDR3 runs 14 residues. The CDR3 region has the DNA TGTGCCAGCAGCTTGGCTTCGGGAGCCCGCGAGCAGTACTTC. Translating gives CASSLASGAREQYF.

CDR3: CASSSDSHEQYF. The CDR3 region has the DNA TGTGCCAGCAGCTCCGACAGTCACGAGCAGTACTTC. The rearrangement joins TRBV21-1 to TRBJ2-7; TRBD1 is the table's D call, not checked against the DNA. TRBV21-1 is a pseudogene. The length of the CDR3 is 12 residues.